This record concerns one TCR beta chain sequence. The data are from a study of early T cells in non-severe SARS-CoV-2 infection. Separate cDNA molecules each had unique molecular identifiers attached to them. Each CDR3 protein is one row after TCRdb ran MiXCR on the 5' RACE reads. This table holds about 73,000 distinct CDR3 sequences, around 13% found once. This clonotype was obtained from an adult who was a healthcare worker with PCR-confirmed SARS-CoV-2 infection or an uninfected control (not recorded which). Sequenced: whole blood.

The chain's CDR3 is CASTLQGLTETQYF. CDR3 coding DNA: TGTGCCAGCACGTTACAGGGTTTGACAGAGACCCAGTACTTC. This sequence joins TRBV7-9 and TRBJ2-5, with D possibly TRBD1 on 6 matching bases. V dropped 7 bases and J dropped 4 bases, with 16 bases sitting between them. The CDR3 extends over 14 amino acids. Germline lookup yields CDR1 SEHNR and CDR2 FQNEAQ (reference sequence).